The sequence of this TCR beta chain was determined in a study of blood T cell repertoires in COVID-19. The CDR3 has 17 residues. Germline-derived CDR1 and CDR2 are LNHNV and YYDKDF (reference sequence). The junction had 10 bases not matched to a gene; V was cut back by 0 bases and J by 5 bases. Data came from immunoSEQ multiplex PCR; TCRdb stores just in-frame clones and leaves some out. The sample records 150,000 to 200,000 clones, around 85% being singletons. The origin of this receptor is a human donor in a cohort sampled during active COVID-19. The sample comprised peripheral blood. V gene TRBV15 combines with J gene TRBJ2-5; 9 bases align to TRBD1. The CDR3, as DNA: TGTGCCACCAGCAGAGATAGCCGGGACAGGGAGGGGGAGACCCAGTACTTC. Amino acid sequence: CATSRDSRDREGETQYF. Using reference TRBV15 and TRBJ2-5 for the parts outside the CDR3, the full variable domain is DAMVIQNPRYQVTQFGKPVTLSCSQTLNHNVMYWYQQKSSQAPKLLFHYYDKDFNNEADTPDNFQSRRPNTSFCFLDIRSPGLGDTAMYLCATSRDSRDREGETQYFGPGTRLLVL.